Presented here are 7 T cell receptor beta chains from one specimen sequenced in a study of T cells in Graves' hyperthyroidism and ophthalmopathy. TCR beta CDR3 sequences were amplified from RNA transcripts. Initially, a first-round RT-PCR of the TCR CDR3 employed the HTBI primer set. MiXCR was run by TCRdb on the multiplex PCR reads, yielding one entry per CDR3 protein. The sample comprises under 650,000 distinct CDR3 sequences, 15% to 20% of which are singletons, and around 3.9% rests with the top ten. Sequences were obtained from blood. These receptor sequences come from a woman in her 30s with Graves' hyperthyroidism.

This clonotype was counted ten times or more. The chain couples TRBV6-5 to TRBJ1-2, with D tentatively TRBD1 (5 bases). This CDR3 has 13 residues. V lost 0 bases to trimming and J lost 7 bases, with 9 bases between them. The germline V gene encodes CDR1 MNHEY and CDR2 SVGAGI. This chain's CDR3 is CASSYSRASGYTF. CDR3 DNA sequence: TGTGCCAGCAGTTACTCCAGGGCGAGTGGCTACACCTTC.

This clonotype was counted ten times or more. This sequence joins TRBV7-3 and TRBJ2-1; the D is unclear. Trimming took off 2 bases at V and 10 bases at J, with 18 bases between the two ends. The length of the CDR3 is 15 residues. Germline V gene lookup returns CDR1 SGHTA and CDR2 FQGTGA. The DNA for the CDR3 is TGTGCCAGCAGCTTATTTAGGAAAGAGGAAGGAGAGCAGTTCTTC. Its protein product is CASSLFRKEEGEQFF. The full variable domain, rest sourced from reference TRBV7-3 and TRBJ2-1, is GAGVSQTPSNKVTEKGKYVELRCDPISGHTALYWYRQSLGQGPEFLIYFQGTGAADDSGLPNDRFFAVRPEGSVSTLKIQRTERGDSAVYLCASSLFRKEEGEQFFGPGTRLTVL.

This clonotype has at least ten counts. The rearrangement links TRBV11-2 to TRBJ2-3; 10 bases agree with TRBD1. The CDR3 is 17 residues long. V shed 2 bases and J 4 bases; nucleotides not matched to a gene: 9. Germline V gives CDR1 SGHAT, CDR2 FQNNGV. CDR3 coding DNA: TGTGCCAGCAGCTTAACCGGAAGGGGACAGGGGTCAGATACGCAGTATTTT. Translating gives CASSLTGRGQGSDTQYF.

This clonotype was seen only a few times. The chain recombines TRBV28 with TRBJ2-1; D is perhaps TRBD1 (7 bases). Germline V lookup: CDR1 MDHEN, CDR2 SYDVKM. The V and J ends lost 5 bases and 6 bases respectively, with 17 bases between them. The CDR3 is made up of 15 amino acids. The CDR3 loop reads CASSLGGDSRNEQFF. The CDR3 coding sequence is TGTGCCAGCAGTCTTGGCGGGGACAGTCGCAATGAGCAGTTCTTC.

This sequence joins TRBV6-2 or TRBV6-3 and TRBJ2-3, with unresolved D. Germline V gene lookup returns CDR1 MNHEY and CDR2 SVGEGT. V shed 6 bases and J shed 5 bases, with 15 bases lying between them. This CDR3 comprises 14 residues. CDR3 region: CASRPPGLVDTQYF. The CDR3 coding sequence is TGTGCCAGCAGACCCCCTGGATTAGTAGATACGCAGTATTTT.

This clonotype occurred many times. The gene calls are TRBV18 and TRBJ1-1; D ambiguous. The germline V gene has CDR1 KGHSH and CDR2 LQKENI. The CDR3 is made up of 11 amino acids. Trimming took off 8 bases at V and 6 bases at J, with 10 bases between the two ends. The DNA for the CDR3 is TGTGCCAGCGCCGCCTCGTCTGAAGCTTTCTTT. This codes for CASAASSEAFF. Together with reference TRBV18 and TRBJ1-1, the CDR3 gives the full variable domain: NAGVMQNPRHLVRRRGQEARLRCSPMKGHSHVYWYRQLPEEGLKFMVYLQKENIIDESGMPKERFSAEFPKEGPSILRIQQVVRGDSAAYFCASAASSEAFFGQGTRLTVV.

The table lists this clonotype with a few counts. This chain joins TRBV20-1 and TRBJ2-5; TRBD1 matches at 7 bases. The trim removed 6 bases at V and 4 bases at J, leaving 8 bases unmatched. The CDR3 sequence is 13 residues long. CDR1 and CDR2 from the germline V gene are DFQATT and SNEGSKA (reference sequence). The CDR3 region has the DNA TGCAGTGCACAGGGGAACGTAGGAGAGACCCAGTACTTC. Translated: CSAQGNVGETQYF.